The following is a T cell receptor (beta chain) sequence with its context. Germline is not matched at one junction end, which may reflect a read error. Sequencing used immunoSEQ multiplex PCR; TCRdb keeps in-frame clones, though not all of them. The table includes roughly 80,000 clones, around 82% detected once. The germline gives CDR1 WSHSY, CDR2 SAAADI. The CDR3 spans 13 residues. This sample is part of a study of blood T cell repertoires in COVID-19. Study as a whole: Samples came from the United States, Italy and Spain, spanning acute and convalescent COVID-19. PBMCs, B-cell-depleted T cells, or T cells provided the cDNA or gDNA that made up the material.

This clonotype originated in a human donor in a cohort sampled during active COVID-19. V is TRBV10-2 and J is TRBJ2-7, with 7 bases that match TRBD1. The sample consisted of peripheral blood. The CDR3 nucleotides read TGCGCCAGCAGCCCCCCGGGACAGTACGCGCAGTACTTC. Translated, it gives CASSPPGQYAQYF.